This paragraph reports one TCR beta chain. The antigen is not known. This CDR3 has 14 amino acids. After removal of 3 bases from V and 4 bases from J, the junction contained 3 bases not matched to a gene. The germline gives CDR1 MNHEY, CDR2 SMNVEV (reference sequence). The repertoire was sequenced with immunoSEQ multiplex PCR; TCRdb's copy has only in-frame clones and lacks some. The data show approximately 100,000 clones, about 50% seen once. This record belongs to a study of cytotoxic CD8 clonotypes in ibrutinib-treated CLL. Study-level information: Of a cohort that held around 10 relapsed/refractory and 15 treatment-naive patients, some 17 were IGHV unmutated. Response samples came after a median roughly 11 months of treatment, range 6 to 36. Average yields of approximately 260,000 productive templates and 80,000 to 100,000 productive rearrangements characterized the samples. Study conclusions and caveats: Treatment saw public clonotypes, which were uncommon, either contract or stay stable.

The source is a human donor with chronic lymphocytic leukemia. The sample was PBMCs, taken after 24 months of ibrutinib treatment. The V gene is TRBV27, the J gene TRBJ1-5; TRBD1 matches at 7 bases. The CDR3 nucleotides are TGTGCCAGCAGTTTTAGGGGGCGGAATCAGCCCCAGCATTTT. The encoded protein is CASSFRGRNQPQHF.